The sequence of this TCR beta chain was determined in a study of T cells in Graves' hyperthyroidism and ophthalmopathy (dated by TCRdb to about 2019). As for the study more broadly: Peripheral blood was collected at initial diagnosis, before any treatment. The paper reports TCR Vbeta CDR3 sequencing of approximately 130 peripheral blood samples: 43 ophthalmopathy, about 75 hyperthyroidism and around 17 progressor patients. Thyroid tissue and blood T-cell repertoires from six Graves' hyperthyroidism patients were also compared in the study. The approximately 100 discovery patients were randomly split 7:3 into training and test sets. Prospective prediction of ophthalmopathy was tested in an independent validation cohort of about 19 hyperthyroidism patients and 17 patients who later progressed to ophthalmopathy. Following sampling, methimazole starting at 30 mg daily was given to hyperthyroidism patients, and high-dose intravenous methylprednisolone was given to ophthalmopathy patients. A discovery cohort of about 95 patients, approximately 44 with Graves' ophthalmopathy and approximately 55 with stable Graves' hyperthyroidism, was used to find distinguishing TCR V-J signatures.

Points on this clonotype: Its cognate antigen has yet to be identified. One base away there is no much larger clone; base qualities are not given.

General findings and caveats noted by the study authors: Blood samples also contained most of the expanded thyroid clonotypes (frequency above 0.001), which suggests that blood repertoires may reflect thyroid immune responses. In validation, the model predicted progression to ophthalmopathy with around 71% sensitivity and roughly 75% specificity, a median of 6.5 months before onset. Sample size was not statistically predetermined, and blinding of investigators to group allocation was not performed. Ophthalmopathy was separated from stable hyperthyroidism by a 13 V-J signature model, with 85% to 90% sensitivity and roughly 84% specificity obtained in cross-validation and 80%/75% obtained in testing.

Stable Graves' hyperthyroidism was defined as the absence of progression to ophthalmopathy over 18 months of follow-up. Hyperthyroidism patients were newly diagnosed, had a disease duration of under 2 months, and were aged 18 to 65 years. Patients with uncontrolled infections, other autoimmune diseases, pregnancy or lactation were excluded. Clinical symptoms, serum thyroxine and TRAb, thyroid ultrasound, and orbital computed tomography formed the basis for the diagnoses. PBMCs were isolated from about 9 ml of fresh peripheral blood by Ficoll-Paque density gradient centrifugation. Trizol reagent was used to extract total RNA, and RNA quality was then checked on an Agilent 2100 Bioanalyzer. The germline ends are 14 bases apart after V is trimmed by 5 bases and J by 0 bases. Inclusive of the bounding cysteine and phenylalanine, the CDR3 is 16 residues long. Only the CDR3 region is kept as DNA, spanning 48 bases read in frame from base 1. In the germline V gene (reference sequence), CDR1 corresponds to SGHAT and CDR2 to FQDESV.

Amplification of TCR beta CDR3 regions was carried out from RNA transcripts. A first-round RT-PCR of the TCR CDR3 used the HTBI primer set with the Qiagen OneStep RT-PCR kit. Libraries were constructed in a second round of multiplex PCR, after which size selection and purification were performed. The libraries were sequenced on an Illumina HiSeq2000 using paired-end 100 bp reads. Under the source paper's analysis protocol: SOAPnuke was used to process the raw data, throwing out any read that contained adapters or uncalled bases, had a mean Phred below 15, or lacked an exact constant-primer or identifier match. COPE v1.2.5 was used to merge high-quality paired reads, and clonotypes were defined as unique nucleotide sequences. Clonotypes were aligned to IMGT TRBV, TRBD and TRBJ reference segments using MiTCR v1.1. Only V-J combinations with frequency above 0.0001, covering 99.2% of repertoires, were analysed. A TCS score was defined as the ratio between F50 (clonal expansion) and ExV (chaos), using BLOSUM62-based TCRdist between CDR3 peptides within each V-J. Welch's t-statistics and random forest reduced fewer than 600 V-J features to roughly 13, which were used in a naive Bayes classifier (R e1071). The similarity between thyroid and blood repertoires was quantified using the Morisita-Horn index. TCRdb took the public reads, trimmed them with fastp at Q25, ran MiXCR for clone calling and kept in-frame beta chains. A single entry per CDR3 protein holds the most common genes and DNA from its merged rows. These V and J calls derive from TCRdb rather than the authors' analysis. The sample table holds roughly 700,000 distinct CDR3 sequences, of which approximately 40% were seen once. Together, the top ten hold less than 40% of the sample.

The V and J genes are TRBV11-1 and TRBJ1-3; no D gene is confidently identified. The receptor was derived from a middle-aged woman with Graves' hyperthyroidism. Sequencing was carried out using blood. The DNA is TGTGCCAGCAGCGAAGTCAGACATGACTCTGGAAACACCATATATTTT. Its coded protein is CASSEVRHDSGNTIYF.